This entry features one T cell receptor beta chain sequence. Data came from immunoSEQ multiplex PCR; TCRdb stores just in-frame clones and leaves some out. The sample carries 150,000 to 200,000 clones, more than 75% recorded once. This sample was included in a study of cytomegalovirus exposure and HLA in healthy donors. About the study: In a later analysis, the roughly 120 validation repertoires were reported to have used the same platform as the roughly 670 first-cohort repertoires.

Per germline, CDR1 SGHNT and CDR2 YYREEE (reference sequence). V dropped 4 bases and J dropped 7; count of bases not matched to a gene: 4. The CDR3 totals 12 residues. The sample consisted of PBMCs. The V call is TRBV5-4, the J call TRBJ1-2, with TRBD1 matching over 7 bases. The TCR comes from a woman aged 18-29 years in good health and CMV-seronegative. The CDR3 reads CASSLDRVGYTF. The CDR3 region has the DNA TGTGCCAGCAGCCTAGACAGGGTTGGCTACACCTTC.